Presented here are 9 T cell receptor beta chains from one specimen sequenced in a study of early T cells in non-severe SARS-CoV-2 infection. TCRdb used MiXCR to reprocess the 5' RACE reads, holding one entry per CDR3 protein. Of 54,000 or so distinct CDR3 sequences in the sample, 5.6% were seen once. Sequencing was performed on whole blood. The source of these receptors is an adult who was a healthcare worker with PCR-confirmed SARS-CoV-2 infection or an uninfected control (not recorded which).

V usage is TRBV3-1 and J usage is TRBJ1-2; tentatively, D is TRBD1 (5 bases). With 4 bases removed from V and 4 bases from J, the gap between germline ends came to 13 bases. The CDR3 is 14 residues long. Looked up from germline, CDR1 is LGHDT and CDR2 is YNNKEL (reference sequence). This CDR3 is CASSPRGYGYGYTF. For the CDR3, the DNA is TGTGCCAGCAGCCCGCGGGGGTACGGCTATGGCTACACCTTC.

CDR3 residues: CATMLAGPNNEQFF. The CDR3 nucleotides are TGTGCCACCATGTTAGCGGGACCCAACAATGAGCAGTTCTTC. The chain combines TRBV15 with TRBJ2-1, with 8 bases that match TRBD2. Per the germline V gene, CDR1 is LNHNV and CDR2 is YYDKDF (reference sequence). The CDR3 spans 14 residues. V shed 7 bases and J 5 bases; nucleotides not matched to a gene: 7.

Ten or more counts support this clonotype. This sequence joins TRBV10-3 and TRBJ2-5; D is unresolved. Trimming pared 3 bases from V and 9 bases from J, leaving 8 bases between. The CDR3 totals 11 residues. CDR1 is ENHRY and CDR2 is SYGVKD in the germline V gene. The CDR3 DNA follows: TGTGCCATCAGTGACATGGGATCCCAGTACTTC. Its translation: CAISDMGSQYF.

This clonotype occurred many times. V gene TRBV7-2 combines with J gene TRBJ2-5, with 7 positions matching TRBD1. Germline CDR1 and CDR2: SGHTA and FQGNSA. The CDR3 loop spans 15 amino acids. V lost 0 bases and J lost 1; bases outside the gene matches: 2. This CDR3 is CASSLAGGGQETQYF. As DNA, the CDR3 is TGTGCCAGCAGCTTAGCAGGGGGCGGCCAAGAGACCCAGTACTTC.

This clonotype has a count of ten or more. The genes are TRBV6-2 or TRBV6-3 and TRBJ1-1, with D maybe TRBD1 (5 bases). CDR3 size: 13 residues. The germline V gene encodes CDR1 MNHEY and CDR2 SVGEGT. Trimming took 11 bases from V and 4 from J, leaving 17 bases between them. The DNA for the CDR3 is TGTGCCGGGGGATGGGGGGTTGGCACTGAAGCTTTCTTT. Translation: CAGGWGVGTEAFF.

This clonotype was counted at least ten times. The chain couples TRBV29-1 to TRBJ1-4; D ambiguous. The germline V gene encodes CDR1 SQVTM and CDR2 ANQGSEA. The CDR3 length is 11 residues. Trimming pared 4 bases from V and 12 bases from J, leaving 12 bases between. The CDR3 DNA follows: TGCAGCGTTGGATCGGGGTATGAACTGTTTTTT. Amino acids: CSVGSGYELFF.

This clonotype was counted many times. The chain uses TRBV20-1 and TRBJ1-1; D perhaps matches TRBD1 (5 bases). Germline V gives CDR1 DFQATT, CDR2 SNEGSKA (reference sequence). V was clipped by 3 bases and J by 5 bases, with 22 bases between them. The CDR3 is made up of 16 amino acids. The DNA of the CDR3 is TGCAGTGCTAGGGATCCGGGACCGGAGGCCCGGACTGAAGCTTTCTTT. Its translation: CSARDPGPEARTEAFF.

CDR3 region: CSAYVGGHGYTF. In DNA form, the CDR3 reads TGCAGTGCTTACGTGGGGGGCCATGGCTACACCTTC. The chain carries TRBV20-1 and TRBJ1-2; maybe TRBD1 (6 bases). Deletions cut 5 bases from V and 6 bases from J, with 13 bases between. Germline V gives CDR1 DFQATT, CDR2 SNEGSKA (reference sequence). The CDR3 totals 12 residues.

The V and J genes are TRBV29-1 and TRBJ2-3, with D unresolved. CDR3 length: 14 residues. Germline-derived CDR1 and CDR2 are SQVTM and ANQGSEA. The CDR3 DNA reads TGCAGACAGATCCAACAGTGTAACGAGGATACGCAGTATTTT. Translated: CRQIQQCNEDTQYF.